This is a list of T cell receptor beta chains from one sample in a study of immune evolution from preneoplasia to lung adenocarcinoma. The assay was immunoSEQ multiplex PCR, and TCRdb's table has in-frame clones only and misses some. The repertoire holds 6,000 to 7,500 clones, with roughly 73% as singletons. What was sequenced was FFPE lung adenocarcinoma in situ tissue. The receptors were sampled from a donor aged 70 or over with lung adenocarcinoma. CDR3s include the opening cysteine and the closing phenylalanine or tryptophan. Fields, in order: V gene, D gene, clone size, J gene, CDR3 DNA, CDR3 protein. D genes are given only for firm matches. Size is stated for part of the rows, as once, few or many counts, or as a class when the clone is expanded.

TRBV5-4	NA	NA	TRBJ1-1	TGTGCCAGCAGTTCAGACCCGGAGGGGGTCACTGAAGCTTTCTTT	CASSSDPEGVTEAFF
TRBV9	NA	NA	TRBJ2-2	TGTGCCAGCAGCGTAGAGGGCGGGGAGCTGTTTTTT	CASSVEGGELFF
TRBV2	NA	few	TRBJ2-7	TGTGCCAGCCGGTCCGTCCTGAGCTCCTACGAGCAGTACTTC	CASRSVLSSYEQYF
TRBV6-6	NA	large	TRBJ1-2	TGTGCCAGCAGTCCAGGGAAAGGCTACACCTTC	CASSPGKGYTF
TRBV18	NA	NA	TRBJ1-1	TGTGCCAGCTCACCAGGGGCGGGAATGTCGGACACTGAAGCTTTCTTT	CASSPGAGMSDTEAFF
TRBV28	NA	NA	TRBJ1-4	TGTGCCAGCAGTTTATTAGGAGGGGGGGATGAAAAACTGTTTTTT	CASSLLGGGDEKLFF
TRBV7-3	NA	NA	TRBJ2-1	TGTGCCAGCAGTAACTCAGAATACAATGAGCAGTTCTTC	CASSNSEYNEQFF
TRBV4-1	NA	few	TRBJ2-3	TGCGCCAGCAGCCAAGATCGGAGGAGCACAGATACGCAGTATTTT	CASSQDRRSTDTQYF
TRBV6-6	NA	NA	TRBJ2-1	TGTGCCAGCAGAGTTCGGACCGACAATGAGCAGTTCTTC	CASRVRTDNEQFF
TRBV6-5	TRBD2	NA	TRBJ2-7	TGTGCCAGCAGTCGGGACTATAAGGAATACGAGCAGTACTTC	CASSRDYKEYEQYF
TRBV30	NA	NA	TRBJ1-3	TGTGCCTGGAGCGGACAGTCGAGCTCTGGAAACACCATATATTTT	CAWSGQSSSGNTIYF
TRBV29-1	NA	NA	TRBJ1-1	TGCAGCGCCTTGACAAGCGGGGACACTGAAGCTTTCTTT	CSALTSGDTEAFF
TRBV6-4	TRBD1	few	TRBJ2-3	TGTGCCAGCAGTACCGGGACAGGGTCAGATACGCAGTATTTT	CASSTGTGSDTQYF
TRBV19	TRBD2	NA	TRBJ2-1	TGTGCCACCGCCGGGGCTTTCCTTAGCGGGAGCTCCTACAATGAGCAGTTCTTC	CATAGAFLSGSSYNEQFF
TRBV7-8	NA	NA	TRBJ2-7	TGTGCCAGCAGCTCTTTCCAGATGGCGTTCCCCTACGAGCAGTACTTC	CASSSFQMAFPYEQYF
TRBV14	NA	NA	TRBJ2-1	TGTGCCAGCAGCCAAGCCAGTCGGTTCAATGAGCAGTTCTTC	CASSQASRFNEQFF
TRBV11-3	TRBD1	NA	TRBJ1-1	TGTGCCAGCAGCTTAGTTGGAGCGACAGGGCGAGCCCTCTTT	CASSLVGATGRALF
TRBV19	NA	NA	TRBJ1-2	TGTGCCAGTACCTCGGCTTGGACAGTCTATGGCTACACCTTC	CASTSAWTVYGYTF
TRBV5-1	NA	NA	TRBJ2-2	TGCGCCAGCAGCTTGCGGCCAACGAACACCGGGGAGCTGTTTTTT	CASSLRPTNTGELFF
TRBV5-1	TRBD1	NA	TRBJ1-1	TGCGCCAGCAGCTTTCCGGACAGGGTGAACACTGAAGCTTTCTTT	CASSFPDRVNTEAFF
TRBV5-6	NA	NA	TRBJ2-1	TGTGCCAGCAGCCTGACCAGCGTTTTATACAATGAGCAGTTCTTC	CASSLTSVLYNEQFF
TRBV29-1	NA	few	TRBJ1-1	TGCAGCGTTGGTAGTGCAGGGAATCGAGCTTTCTTT	CSVGSAGNRAFF
TRBV30	TRBD2	NA	TRBJ2-3	TGTGCCTGGGCAACTAGCGGGGTTAGCACAGATACGCAGTATTTT	CAWATSGVSTDTQYF
TRBV28	TRBD1	NA	TRBJ2-7	TGTGCCAGCAGTTGGGCCCGGGACAGCCCCTACGAGCAGTACTTC	CASSWARDSPYEQYF
TRBV2	TRBD1	NA	TRBJ2-1	TGTGCCAGCAGGCCCGGGACAGGGATAGGGAATGAGCAGTTCTTC	CASRPGTGIGNEQFF
TRBV7-2	NA	NA	TRBJ1-3	TGTGCCAGCAGCTTATCGACAGGAAACACCATATATTTT	CASSLSTGNTIYF
TRBV19	NA	NA	TRBJ1-2	TGTGCCAGTAGTATAGCTAACTATGGCTACACCTTC	CASSIANYGYTF
TRBV9	NA	NA	TRBJ2-1	TGTGCCAGCAGCGTACCCGTTACTGCACCCAATGAGGATGAGCAGTTCTTC	CASSVPVTAPNEDEQFF
TRBV29-1	NA	NA	TRBJ1-2	TGCAGCGTTCCCCAGGGTTTCGGCTATGGCTACACCTTC	CSVPQGFGYGYTF
TRBV6-5	NA	NA	TRBJ1-1	TGTGCCAGCAGCCGAACCGACAGCGGGGCCACTGAAGCTTTCTTT	CASSRTDSGATEAFF
TRBV7-8	NA	NA	TRBJ1-1	TGTGCCAGCAGCCCTGGGACGGGAAAGATGAACACTGAAGCTTTCTTT	CASSPGTGKMNTEAFF
TRBV19	NA	NA	TRBJ1-2	TGTGCCACCACGTCAGCGGGGGCGCATGGCTACACCTTC	CATTSAGAHGYTF
TRBV4-1	TRBD1	NA	TRBJ1-2	TGCGCCAGCAGCCTCGAAACAGGGGATAACTATGGCTACACCTTC	CASSLETGDNYGYTF
TRBV18	TRBD2	NA	TRBJ2-7	TGTGCCAGCTCACCACCCGGAGCGGGAACCTACGAGCAGTACTTC	CASSPPGAGTYEQYF
TRBV30	NA	NA	TRBJ2-7	TGTGCCTGGACTAGCTCCTACGAGCAGTACTTC	CAWTSSYEQYF
TRBV7-2	TRBD2	NA	TRBJ2-7	TGTGCCAGCAGCAGAGACCTAGCGGGGGACCAGCAGCAGTACTTC	CASSRDLAGDQQQYF
TRBV27	NA	NA	TRBJ2-1	TGTGCCAGCAGTGGGGGCGTGGCTCCCGAGCAGTTCTTC	CASSGGVAPEQFF